The rows below give T cell receptor beta chains drawn from one sample of a study of T cell changes during pregnancy in multiple sclerosis. The repertoire was sequenced with immunoSEQ multiplex PCR; TCRdb's copy has only in-frame clones and lacks some. The table has roughly 93,000 clones, 92% seen once. This material consisted of peripheral blood, taken after pregnancy. The receptors here all came from a female donor in good health, enrolled as a control in a pregnancy study. The CDR3 runs from the conserved cysteine through the conserved F or W. Fields, in order: J gene, V gene, D gene, clone size, CDR3 DNA, CDR3 protein. A D gene is named only where the DNA matches it firmly. Clone size appears in some rows only: once, few, many, or a class for an expanded clone.

J gene: TRBJ1-4; V gene: TRBV20-1; D gene: NA; clone size: NA; CDR3 DNA: TGCAGTGCTAGACTAAATGAAAAACTGTTTTTT; CDR3 protein: CSARLNEKLFF
J gene: TRBJ1-2; V gene: TRBV11-2; D gene: NA; clone size: NA; CDR3 DNA: TGTGCCAGCAGCCAACAGGGAAGGTATGGCTACACCTTC; CDR3 protein: CASSQQGRYGYTF
J gene: TRBJ2-4; V gene: TRBV27; D gene: TRBD2; clone size: NA; CDR3 DNA: TGTGCCAGCAGTTTGGTAGCGGGACCCCGCCTAGCCAAAAACATTCAGTACTTC; CDR3 protein: CASSLVAGPRLAKNIQYF
J gene: TRBJ2-1; V gene: TRBV28; D gene: TRBD1; clone size: NA; CDR3 DNA: TGTGCCAGCAGTGGACAGGGGGCCTACAATGAGCAGTTCTTC; CDR3 protein: CASSGQGAYNEQFF
J gene: TRBJ1-6; V gene: TRBV2; D gene: TRBD1; clone size: once; CDR3 DNA: TGTGCCAGCAGGCCGGGACAGGGCGCCCTCCACTTT; CDR3 protein: CASRPGQGALHF
J gene: TRBJ1-5; V gene: TRBV28; D gene: TRBD1; clone size: NA; CDR3 DNA: TGTGCCAGCAGTTCCCGAACCCTTAAGACAGGGTGGGATCAGCCCCAGCATTTT; CDR3 protein: CASSSRTLKTGWDQPQHF
J gene: TRBJ1-3; V gene: TRBV9; D gene: TRBD1; clone size: NA; CDR3 DNA: TGTGCCAGCAGCGAGGGGGCAGGGGTCGGAAACACCATATATTTT; CDR3 protein: CASSEGAGVGNTIYF
J gene: TRBJ2-1; V gene: TRBV19; D gene: TRBD2; clone size: NA; CDR3 DNA: TGTGCCAGTAGAGATGGGCTAGCGGGAGGGTATGAGCAGTTCTTC; CDR3 protein: CASRDGLAGGYEQFF
J gene: TRBJ2-1; V gene: TRBV2; D gene: TRBD1; clone size: NA; CDR3 DNA: TGTGCCAGCAAGGACAGGGGCTACAATGAGCAGTTCTTC; CDR3 protein: CASKDRGYNEQFF
J gene: TRBJ1-2; V gene: TRBV6-1; D gene: NA; clone size: NA; CDR3 DNA: TGTGCCAGCACCAGTAACTATGGCTACACCTTC; CDR3 protein: CASTSNYGYTF
J gene: TRBJ2-3; V gene: TRBV27; D gene: NA; clone size: NA; CDR3 DNA: TGTGCCAGCGCGAACTCACGGAGAAACACAGATACGCAGTATTTT; CDR3 protein: CASANSRRNTDTQYF
J gene: TRBJ1-6; V gene: TRBV19; D gene: NA; clone size: NA; CDR3 DNA: TGTGCCAGTAGTCAGTTAATGGCATCACCCCTCCACTTT; CDR3 protein: CASSQLMASPLHF
J gene: TRBJ2-4; V gene: TRBV19; D gene: TRBD1; clone size: NA; CDR3 DNA: TGTGCCAGTACCACAGGGGGCGTCAAAAACATTCAGTACTTC; CDR3 protein: CASTTGGVKNIQYF
J gene: TRBJ1-1; V gene: TRBV6-1; D gene: NA; clone size: NA; CDR3 DNA: TGTGCCAGCAGACAGGCCCAGGGCACTGAAGCTTTCTTT; CDR3 protein: CASRQAQGTEAFF
J gene: TRBJ2-3; V gene: TRBV19; D gene: TRBD1; clone size: NA; CDR3 DNA: TGTGCCAGTAGTTCCGGACAGGGGTCCAGTGGGCAGTATTTT; CDR3 protein: CASSSGQGSSGQYF
J gene: TRBJ1-2; V gene: TRBV29-1; D gene: NA; clone size: NA; CDR3 DNA: TGCAGCGCTGACAGTCGATATGGCTACACCTTC; CDR3 protein: CSADSRYGYTF